This record covers a single T cell receptor beta chain. What it binds is unknown. The CDR3 is made up of 13 amino acids. One entry per CDR3 protein, without DNA, is what TCRdb gives after re-calling the 5' RACE reads. There are about 380,000 distinct CDR3 sequences in the sample, with 5.2% held by the top ten. This sample was taken from a study of T cells expressing NK-cell markers. Overall study results and limits: Researchers report these clonotypes also headed the CD3+CD56-NKG2C+ fraction in a few donors.

What was sequenced was blood T cells: a sorted CD56 or NKG2C T cell subset, CD4+ or CD8+ T cells, or bulk PBMC T cells (not recorded which). The origin of this receptor is a man aged 18 to 69 in good health. The chain uses TRBV12-3 or TRBV12-4 and TRBJ1-1. The CDR3 is CASTYQFVTEAFF.